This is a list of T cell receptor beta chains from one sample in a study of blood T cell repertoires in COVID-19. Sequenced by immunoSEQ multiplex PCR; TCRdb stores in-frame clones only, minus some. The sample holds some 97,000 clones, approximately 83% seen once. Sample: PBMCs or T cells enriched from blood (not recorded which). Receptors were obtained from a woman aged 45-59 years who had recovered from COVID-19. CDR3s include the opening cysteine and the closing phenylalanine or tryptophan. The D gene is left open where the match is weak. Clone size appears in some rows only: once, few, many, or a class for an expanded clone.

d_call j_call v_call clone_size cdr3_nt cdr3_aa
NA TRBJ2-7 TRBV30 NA TGTGCCTGGATTATGTCCGGGGGCTACGAGCAGTACTTC CAWIMSGGYEQYF
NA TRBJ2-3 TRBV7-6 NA TGTGCCAGCACCCAGTCCGGTAGGGGGGGCCACCCGATCACAGATACGCAGTATTTT CASTQSGRGGHPITDTQYF
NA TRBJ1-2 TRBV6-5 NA TGTGCCAGCAGTTCCCCAACAGGGAGGGGAGGCTACACCTTC CASSSPTGRGGYTF
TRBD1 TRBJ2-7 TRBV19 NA TGTGCCAGCCGCGGGACAGGGGGCTGGGAGCAGTACTTC CASRGTGGWEQYF
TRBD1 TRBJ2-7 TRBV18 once TGTGCCAGCTCACCGCTCGGGACAGCTTACGAGCAGTACTTC CASSPLGTAYEQYF
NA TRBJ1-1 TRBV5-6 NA TGTGCCAGCAGCTTTGAACAGTGGAACACTGAAGCTTTCTTT CASSFEQWNTEAFF
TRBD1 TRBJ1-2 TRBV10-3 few TGTGCCATCAGTGAGTCGGACAGGGAAGTGATCTATGGCTACACCTTC CAISESDREVIYGYTF
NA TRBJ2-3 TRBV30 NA TGTGCCTGGAGCCCAGGGTCTACAGATACGCAGTATTTT CAWSPGSTDTQYF
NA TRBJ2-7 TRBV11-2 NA TGTGCCAGCCTCTGGGGGGCTAGCGGATACACCTACGAGCAGTACTTC CASLWGASGYTYEQYF
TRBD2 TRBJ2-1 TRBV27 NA TGTGCCAGCAGTTTAGGGACTACCCCCTACAATGAGCAGTTCTTC CASSLGTTPYNEQFF
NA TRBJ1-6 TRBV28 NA TGTGCCAGCACTGTTTCGGGGGGACCCCTCCACTTT CASTVSGGPLHF
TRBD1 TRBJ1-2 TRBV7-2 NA TGTGCCAGCAGCTTACCCCGGACAGGATATGGCTACACCTTC CASSLPRTGYGYTF
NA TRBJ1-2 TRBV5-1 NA TGCGCCAGCAGCTTGGCGGGGGACCCTCGGGCTAACTATGGCTACACCTTC CASSLAGDPRANYGYTF
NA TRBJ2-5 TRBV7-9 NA TGTGCCAGCAGCCGCCTCAGAGGATCCCAAGAGACCCAGTACTTC CASSRLRGSQETQYF
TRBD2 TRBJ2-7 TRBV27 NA TGTGCCAGCAGCTCCCTAGCGGACTCCTACGAGCAGTACTTC CASSSLADSYEQYF
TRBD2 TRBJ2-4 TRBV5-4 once TGTGCCAGCAGCGTGACTAGCGGGGGGGCTAACATTCAGTACTTC CASSVTSGGANIQYF
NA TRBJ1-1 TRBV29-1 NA TGCAGCGGCCAGATGACTGAAGCTTTCTTT CSGQMTEAFF
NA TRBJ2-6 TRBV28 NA TGTGCCAGCAGTTTTAGGGGGACCGGGGCCAACGTCCTGACTTTC CASSFRGTGANVLTF
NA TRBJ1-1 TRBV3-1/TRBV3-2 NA TGTGCCAGCAGCCAGGTTAGGACAAGGGCTGAAGCTTTCTTT CASSQVRTRAEAFF
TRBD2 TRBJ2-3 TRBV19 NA TGTGCCAGTAGTTCTAGCGGGGGGTACACAGATACGCAGTATTTT CASSSSGGYTDTQYF
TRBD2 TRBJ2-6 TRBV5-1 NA TGCGCCAGCAGCCTAGCGGGTAACTCTGGGGCCAACGTCCTGACTTTC CASSLAGNSGANVLTF
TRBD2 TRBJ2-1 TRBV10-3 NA TGTGCCATCAGTGAGTTAGCGGGGGAACTGCTCTTC CAISELAGELLF
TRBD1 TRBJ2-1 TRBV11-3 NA TGTGCCAGCAGTCGAGCAGGGGGACCCTACAATGAGCAGTTCTTC CASSRAGGPYNEQFF
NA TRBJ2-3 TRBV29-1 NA TGCAGCGTTGATATGGGAGCTCTTGGTACGCAGTATTTT CSVDMGALGTQYF
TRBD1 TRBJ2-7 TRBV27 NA TGTGCCAGCACCCCATGGACAGGGGTTTACGAGCAGTACTTC CASTPWTGVYEQYF
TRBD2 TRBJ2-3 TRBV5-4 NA TGTGCCAGCAGATCAGAGGGACTAGCGGGGGGCCAGGATACGCAGTATTTT CASRSEGLAGGQDTQYF
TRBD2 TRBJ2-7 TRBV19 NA TGTGCCAGTAGCGCATTCCCGGGACTAGGAGGGTACGAGCAGTACTTC CASSAFPGLGGYEQYF
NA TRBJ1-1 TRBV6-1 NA TGTGCCAGCAGTGACCTAGTGGTGGCTGAAGCTTTCTTT CASSDLVVAEAFF
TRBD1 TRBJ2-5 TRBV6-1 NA TGTGCCAGCAGTCCCCCGACAGGGAGTGACGAGACCCAGTACTTC CASSPPTGSDETQYF
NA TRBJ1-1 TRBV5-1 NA TGCGCCAGCAGCCCAAAGACAGGCATGAACACTGAAGCTTTCTTT CASSPKTGMNTEAFF
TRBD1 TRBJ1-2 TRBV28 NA TGTGCCAGCAGTCTGACAGGGCTTCGCGGCTACACCTTC CASSLTGLRGYTF
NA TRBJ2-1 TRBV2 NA TGTGCCAGCAGGACGATCCGCGCGGTTGATGAGCAGTTCTTC CASRTIRAVDEQFF
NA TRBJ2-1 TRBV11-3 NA TGTGCCAGCAGCTTAGGGTCGCAGGGCAATGAGCAGTTCTTC CASSLGSQGNEQFF
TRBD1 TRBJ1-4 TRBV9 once TGTGCCAGCAGCGCCCCCGGGACAGGGGTTGAAAAACTGTTTTTT CASSAPGTGVEKLFF
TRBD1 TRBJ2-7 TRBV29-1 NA TGCAGCGTTGGTAGACAGGGGTCCTACGAGCAGTACTTC CSVGRQGSYEQYF
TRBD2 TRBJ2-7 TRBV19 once TGTGCCAGTAGTTCCATCGCGGGGGGGTCCTACGAGCAGTACTTC CASSSIAGGSYEQYF
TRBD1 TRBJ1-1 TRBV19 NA TGTGCCAGTAGTTCAGCACAGGGGACTGAAGCTTTCTTT CASSSAQGTEAFF
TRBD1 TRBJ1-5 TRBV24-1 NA TGTGCCACCAGTGATGGGACAGGACTCTGGCCCCAGCATTTT CATSDGTGLWPQHF
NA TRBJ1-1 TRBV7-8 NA TGTGCCAGCAGAATGGGGCAGACGGACGAAGCTTTCTTT CASRMGQTDEAFF
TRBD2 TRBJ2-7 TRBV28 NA TGTGCCAGCATAGCGGGGGGTTCCAAACTCTACGAGCAGTACTTC CASIAGGSKLYEQYF
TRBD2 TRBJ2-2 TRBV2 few TGTGCCAGCTCACCTAGCGGGGGGGCTAACGGGGAGCTGTTTTTT CASSPSGGANGELFF
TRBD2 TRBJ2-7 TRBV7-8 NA TGTGCCAGCAGCTTAGGAAGCGGGACCGGGGAGCAGTACTTC CASSLGSGTGEQYF